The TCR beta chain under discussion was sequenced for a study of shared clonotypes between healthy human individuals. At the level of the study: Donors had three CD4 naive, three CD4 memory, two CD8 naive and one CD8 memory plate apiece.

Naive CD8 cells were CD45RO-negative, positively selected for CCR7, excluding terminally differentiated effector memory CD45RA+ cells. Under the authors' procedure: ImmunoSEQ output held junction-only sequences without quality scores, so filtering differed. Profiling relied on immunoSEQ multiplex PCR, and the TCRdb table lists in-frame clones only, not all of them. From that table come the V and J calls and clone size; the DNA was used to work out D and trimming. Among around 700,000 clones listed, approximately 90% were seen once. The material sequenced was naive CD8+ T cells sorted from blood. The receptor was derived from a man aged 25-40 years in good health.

The CDR3, as DNA: TGTGCCAGCAGCGCGGGACAGGGTCTTTTTAATACGCAGTATTTT. Amino acids: CASSAGQGLFNTQYF. This chain links TRBV9 with TRBJ2-3, with 9 bases that match TRBD1. Germline CDR1 SGDLS, CDR2 YYNGEE. This CDR3 contains 15 residues. After removal of 3 bases from V and 7 bases from J, the junction contained 9 bases not matched to a gene. Drawing the rest from reference TRBV9 and TRBJ2-3, the complete variable domain is DSGVTQTPKHLITATGQRVTLRCSPRSGDLSVYWYQQSLDQGLQFLIQYYNGEERAKGNILERFSAQQFPDLHSELNLSSLELGDSALYFCASSAGQGLFNTQYFGPGTRLTVL.